The clone carrying this T cell receptor (beta chain) was observed many times. These data are taken from a study of T-cell reconstitution after alpha-beta-depleted transplantation in children. Unique molecular identifiers were built into the TCRbeta library. TCRdb recomputed calls from the PCR reads with MiXCR, one row per CDR3 protein. The repertoire holds some 530,000 distinct CDR3 sequences, with approximately 12% as singletons. Germline CDR1 is SQVTM and CDR2 is ANQGSEA. V was cut by 4 bases and J by 0 bases, with 13 bases left in between. The CDR3 spans 14 residues. The specimen was PBMCs from the stem cell graft donor, collected from the stem cell graft. This chain joins TRBV29-1 and TRBJ2-7; TRBD1 is a possible D gene (5 bases). The TCR sequence derives from a human donor who donated a stem cell graft to a child with combined immunodeficiency. CDR3 sequence (DNA): TGCAGCGTTGGTCGGACATCTGGCTCCTACGAGCAGTACTTC. Protein sequence: CSVGRTSGSYEQYF.